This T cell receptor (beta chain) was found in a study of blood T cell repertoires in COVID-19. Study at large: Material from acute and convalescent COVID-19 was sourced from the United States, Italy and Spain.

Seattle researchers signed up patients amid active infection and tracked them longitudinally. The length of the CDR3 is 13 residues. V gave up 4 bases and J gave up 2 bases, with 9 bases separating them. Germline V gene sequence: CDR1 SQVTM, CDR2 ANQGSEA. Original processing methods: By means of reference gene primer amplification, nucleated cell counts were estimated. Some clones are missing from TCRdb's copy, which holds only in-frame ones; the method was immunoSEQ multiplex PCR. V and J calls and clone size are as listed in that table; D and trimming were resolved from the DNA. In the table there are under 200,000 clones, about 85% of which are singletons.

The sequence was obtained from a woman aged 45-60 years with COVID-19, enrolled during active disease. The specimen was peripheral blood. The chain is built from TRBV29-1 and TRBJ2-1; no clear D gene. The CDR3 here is CSVVPITYNEQFF. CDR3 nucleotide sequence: TGCAGCGTTGTCCCTATTACCTACAATGAGCAGTTCTTC.